A selection of T cell receptor beta chains follows, all from one sample in a study of blood T cell repertoires in COVID-19. Libraries were prepared by immunoSEQ multiplex PCR; TCRdb keeps only in-frame clonotypes and omits some of them. The data contain about 36,000 clones, around four fifths of them singletons. Sequencing was carried out using peripheral blood. These TCRs come from a human donor in a cohort sampled during active COVID-19. CDR3s include the opening cysteine and the closing phenylalanine or tryptophan. D genes are given only for firm matches.

D: NA
V: TRBV5-6
J: TRBJ1-1
CDR3: CASSLPGVGTEAFF

D: TRBD2
V: TRBV7-3
J: TRBJ2-1
CDR3: CASSPGLYNYNEQFF

D: NA
V: TRBV24-1
J: TRBJ2-3
CDR3: CATSRGTDTQYF

D: TRBD2
V: TRBV18
J: TRBJ2-1
CDR3: CASSPRLAEYNEQFF

D: NA
V: TRBV18
J: TRBJ1-1
CDR3: CASSPPGTQNTEAFF

D: NA
V: TRBV24-1
J: TRBJ1-5
CDR3: CATSTGSSNQPQHF

D: TRBD2
V: TRBV10-1
J: TRBJ2-3
CDR3: CAIARLACTDTQYF

D: NA
V: TRBV5-1
J: TRBJ1-2
CDR3: CASRPQTGPNYGYTF

D: NA
V: TRBV6-2/TRBV6-3
J: TRBJ1-1
CDR3: CASSWDFGTEAFF

D: NA
V: TRBV9
J: TRBJ1-4
CDR3: CASSVGQEVVEKLFF

D: TRBD2
V: TRBV5-1
J: TRBJ2-1
CDR3: CASSLGVLAGSNNEQFF

D: TRBD1
V: TRBV4-1
J: TRBJ1-6
CDR3: CASSRGQTNSPLHF

D: NA
V: TRBV7-3
J: TRBJ2-5
CDR3: CASSQEPRGETQYF

D: TRBD2
V: TRBV4-2
J: TRBJ2-3
CDR3: CASSQDRRGGADTQYF

D: TRBD2
V: TRBV7-2
J: TRBJ2-5
CDR3: CASSFSSGGFETQYF

D: NA
V: TRBV5-4
J: TRBJ1-2
CDR3: CASSLKQGTGYTF

D: TRBD1
V: TRBV6-2/TRBV6-3
J: TRBJ2-3
CDR3: CASSYLAGQGKGSRTDTQYF

D: NA
V: TRBV3-1/TRBV3-2
J: TRBJ1-5
CDR3: CASSADRYQPQHF

D: TRBD1
V: TRBV7-3
J: TRBJ2-7
CDR3: CASSRDRGYEQYF

D: NA
V: TRBV4-1
J: TRBJ1-1
CDR3: CASSAGFGQGNTEAFF

D: TRBD1
V: TRBV2
J: TRBJ1-5
CDR3: CASSGQGYRQPQHF

D: TRBD1
V: TRBV6-5
J: TRBJ1-1
CDR3: CASRLGQASTEAFF

D: NA
V: TRBV4-3
J: TRBJ1-2
CDR3: CASSQDGPGGGYGYTF

D: NA
V: TRBV11-3
J: TRBJ2-2
CDR3: CASSLEGRRSTNTGELFF

D: TRBD1
V: TRBV5-1
J: TRBJ1-1
CDR3: CASSPGSGGTEAFF

D: NA
V: TRBV18
J: TRBJ2-3
CDR3: CASSPPPGDADTQYF

D: NA
V: TRBV27
J: TRBJ2-7
CDR3: CASSSYPRLGPRYEQYF

D: TRBD1
V: TRBV5-1
J: TRBJ1-1
CDR3: CASSSGQGGNTEAFF

D: NA
V: TRBV28
J: TRBJ1-5
CDR3: CASSFVQVGGLSNQPQHF

D: TRBD2
V: TRBV11-3
J: TRBJ2-3
CDR3: CASSQTQRGTTQPLYF

D: TRBD2
V: TRBV7-2
J: TRBJ2-1
CDR3: CASSLILAGNEQFF

D: NA
V: TRBV5-1
J: TRBJ1-1
CDR3: CASSLASQVKGTEAFF

D: TRBD2
V: TRBV2
J: TRBJ2-3
CDR3: CASSVRGGAITDTQYF

D: NA
V: TRBV30
J: TRBJ2-1
CDR3: CAWSVGASRFF

D: NA
V: TRBV9
J: TRBJ2-5
CDR3: CASSPRRGYQETQYF

D: TRBD1
V: TRBV7-2
J: TRBJ1-1
CDR3: CASSFVGTENTEAFF

D: NA
V: TRBV4-3
J: TRBJ2-1
CDR3: CASSQEPGGLYNEQFF

D: NA
V: TRBV28
J: TRBJ2-5
CDR3: CASSFHAGTPNTQYF

D: TRBD2
V: TRBV7-8
J: TRBJ2-3
CDR3: CASSGRTSGGVDTQYF

D: TRBD2
V: TRBV3-1/TRBV3-2
J: TRBJ2-5
CDR3: CASSQNLAGAGKETQYF

D: TRBD2
V: TRBV7-3
J: TRBJ2-3
CDR3: CASSPRLAGGTDTQYF

D: TRBD2
V: TRBV7-8
J: TRBJ2-1
CDR3: CASSLARRLAGANPYNEQFF